This T cell receptor beta chain was recorded in a study of tissue T cells after allogeneic stem cell transplantation (dated by TCRdb to between 2021 and 2024). Some background on the complete study: Every GVHD patient got a graft from a donor, with four grafts unmodified and three CD34-selected to deplete T cells. When multiple samples of a tissue were available, H&E sections were reviewed by a pathologist, and samples with histologically apparent lymphocytes were prioritized for sequencing. The study profiled TCR beta repertoires in many tissues obtained from research autopsies of patients with and without GVHD, and also in mouse models of GVHD. On the human side, the study was prospective and observational, with no blinding or randomization.

The library was generated by the immunoSEQ multiplex PCR assay. Adaptive Biotechnologies performed the TCRbeta CDR3 sequencing at survey depth and reported CDR3 sequences, V/J genes, productive frequency and template counts. Amplification of TCR beta CDR3 regions was performed from genomic DNA rather than from RNA. The paper's processing steps were these. Jensen-Shannon divergence served to quantify pairwise repertoire overlap between tissues, with 0 meaning identical and 1 meaning complete divergence. Based on pairwise JSD values, tissues were grouped by single-linkage agglomerative hierarchical clustering, and the results were shown as dendrograms. GLIPH2 was applied to all patient samples using simulation_depth 1000, kmer_min_depth 3, and cdr3_length_cutoff 8, and only groups with more than two unique CDR3s were retained. A standardized tissue-overlap score was calculated by extrapolating Jaccard GLIPH-group overlap across patients to a standard repertoire size of 1000 clones. Linear mixed-effect models, with tissue included as a fixed effect and individual included as a random effect, were used to assess associations of diversity with clinical or experimental variables. Here the immuneACCESS table is served through TCRdb, limited to in-frame sequences with V and J called. Missing clones are a known gap in these copies; in checked studies unresolved V genes cover under half, and the rest lacks a known reason. V and J calls and clone size are as listed in that table; D and trimming were resolved from the DNA. In this sample the table shows fewer than 2,000 clones, more than 75% of which occur a single time. The ten most abundant clones make up 7% to 9.5% of the sample.

The meaning of the sample's time point label: human tissue collected at research (rapid) autopsy. Several adult allo-HCT recipients with steroid-refractory GVHD were prospectively enrolled in a research-autopsy study over a three-year period. Every GVHD patient had gastrointestinal GVHD and was given several lines of GVHD-directed therapy, and five or six of the GVHD patients also had skin involvement. Autopsy tissues, which were obtained after a median post-mortem interval of about ten hours, included GI sites from esophagus to rectum, liver, skin and lymphoid organs including spleen. Each autopsy specimen was bisected, with one portion flash-frozen in liquid nitrogen and the remainder formalin-fixed, and the outer muscle layers of GI specimens were removed. To extract genomic DNA from frozen tissues, either the Mag-Bind Blood & Tissue DNA HDQ 96 Kit on a Chemagic 360 or the DNeasy Blood & Tissue Kit was used. Because of concern about red blood cell contamination, extracted DNA was further purified using the Genomic DNA Clean & Concentrator-25 kit.

Turning to this clone: Its antigen remains undetermined. Base-call qualities are not available, and no considerably larger clone is one nucleotide away.

The study at large found these results: Few T cell clones were found to be shared across patients, but shared repertoire signatures across patients were revealed in a tissue-specific fashion by motif-based clustering. Blood and spleen T cells captured only a limited portion of the TCR repertoire detected in tissues, in both patients and mice. Within patients, how anatomically similar the tissues were was a key factor in shaping TCR repertoire composition, regardless of disease or transplant status. The patient cohort was small and varied clinically, and sampling depth was recognized as a limitation. Which tissue TCRs were alloreactive or antigen-specific was not determined in the study, and some clones might have been persisting host cells.

Trimming removed 1 base from V and 5 bases from J, leaving 12 bases between the germline ends. The CDR3, cysteine through phenylalanine, is 15 amino acids long. Only the CDR3 portion is preserved as DNA: 45 bases, with reading frame beginning at the first base. From the germline V gene, CDR1 is MGHRA and CDR2 is YSYEKL. The sequence was obtained from a male patient aged 40-70 years with steroid-refractory graft-versus-host disease after an allogeneic stem cell transplant. Some T cells may derive from the graft donor when a transplant has been performed. Recombination linked TRBV4-1 to TRBJ2-1; TRBD1 is a weak D gene call, 5 bases matching. The sequences come from colon tissue, collected at autopsy. For the CDR3, the sequence is CASSQAQDSHNEQFF. DNA sequence: TGCGCCAGCAGCCAAGCACAAGACAGCCACAATGAGCAGTTCTTC.